A single count supports the clone carrying this T cell receptor (beta chain). CDR3 length: 15 residues. With 2 bases removed from V and 4 bases from J, the gap between germline ends came to 13 bases. Per germline, CDR1 LNHNV and CDR2 YYDKDF (reference sequence). These data come from a study of T cell changes during pregnancy in multiple sclerosis. Using immunoSEQ multiplex PCR, the repertoire was profiled, and TCRdb retains in-frame clones only, with some absent. The repertoire holds about 80,000 clones, about 94% seen once, with approximately 0.92% in the top ten. The receptor's source is a female donor in good health, enrolled as a control in a pregnancy study. This chain joins TRBV15 and TRBJ2-3; D is perhaps TRBD1 (6 bases). The material was peripheral blood, obtained in the second trimester of pregnancy. CDR3 sequence (DNA): TGTGCCACCAGCAGACTTAGGGGGTCAGCAGATACGCAGTATTTT. Translating gives CATSRLRGSADTQYF.